This TCR beta chain came from a study of Graves' ophthalmopathy and Graves' hyperthyroidism. The source of the PBMCs was roughly 10 ml of fresh peripheral blood. A note on this clonotype: No antigen is known for it.

CDR1 and CDR2 (germline): GTSNPN, SVGIG (reference sequence). CDR3 length: 13 amino acids. The V and J ends lost 3 bases and 6 bases respectively, with 9 bases between them. Using RNA transcripts, the TCR beta CDR3 regions were amplified. HTBI primers primed a first-round RT-PCR, and a second-round multiplex PCR followed. TCRdb re-called the multiplex PCR reads through MiXCR, storing one row per CDR3 protein. The data show about 340,000 distinct CDR3 sequences, with 17% seen just once and approximately 13% held by the top ten. Study results and limitations: The model predicted progression of ophthalmopathy with a sensitivity of around 70%, and its specificity was less than 85%.

Sequences were obtained from peripheral blood. The receptor's source is an adult man with Graves' ophthalmopathy. The genes are TRBV30 and TRBJ1-6; the D gene is possibly TRBD1 (6 bases). CDR3 nucleotide sequence: TGTGCCTGGAGGTTACAGGGTAATTCACCCCTCCACTTT. Amino acid sequence: CAWRLQGNSPLHF.